These 32 T cell receptor beta chains share one sample of origin, sequenced in a study of identical twins. One entry per CDR3 protein results from TCRdb running MiXCR on the 5' RACE reads. The sample has approximately 700,000 distinct CDR3 sequences, 15% to 20% seen once. These records were also assigned to another study, of T cells expressing NK-cell markers.

Sequenced input: PBMCs. The receptor set was obtained from a woman aged 18-29 years in good health.

The genes are TRBV6-5 and TRBJ2-4, with unresolved D. V was trimmed by 2 bases and J by 0 bases, leaving 11 bases between them. Per germline, CDR1 MNHEY and CDR2 SVGAGI. CDR3 length: 16 residues. CDR3 DNA: TGTGCCAGCAGTTACGGTGTAAACCTAGCCAAAAACATTCAGTACTTC. Residues: CASSYGVNLAKNIQYF.

This clonotype has a handful of counts. CDR3 sequence reads: CASSRPTYNQETQYF. In nucleotides, the CDR3 is TGTGCCAGCAGCCGACCCACTTACAACCAAGAGACCCAGTACTTC. The V gene is TRBV12-3 or TRBV12-4, the J gene TRBJ2-5; D ambiguous. This CDR3 is built from 15 residues. Trimming left V 6 bases short and J 0 bases short, with 14 bases between.

The chain employs TRBV12-3 or TRBV12-4 and TRBJ2-7, with D maybe TRBD1 (5 bases). The CDR3 is 15 amino acids. Trimming took off 0 bases at V and 2 bases at J, with 11 bases between the two ends. CDR3 loop: CASSLALGQTYEQYF. The CDR3 DNA reads TGTGCCAGCAGTTTAGCGTTAGGACAAACCTACGAGCAGTACTTC.

Regarding this clonotype: No conserved phenylalanine or tryptophan ends this CDR3, so it is likely a read error. V gene TRBV5-1 combines with J gene TRBJ2-7; D might be TRBD2 (5 bases). Trimming pared 0 bases from V and 5 bases from J, leaving 15 bases between. The germline V gene encodes CDR1 SGHRS and CDR2 YFSETQ. This CDR3 is built from 15 residues. The CDR3 region has the DNA TGCGCCAGCAGCTTGGACGGGGTAATAGGCGACGAGCAGTACTTA. It translates to CASSLDGVIGDEQYL.

This clonotype was detected a few times. The chain uses TRBV20-1 and TRBJ2-7; D gene ambiguous. Germline CDR1 is DFQATT and CDR2 is SNEGSKA (reference sequence). The CDR3 spans 13 residues. Trimming stripped 7 bases from V and 0 bases from J, with 13 bases between. The chain's CDR3 is CSVKPALSYEQYF. The CDR3 DNA is TGCAGTGTAAAGCCGGCTCTCTCCTACGAGCAGTACTTC.

This clonotype has only a few counts. The V and J genes are TRBV6-2 or TRBV6-3 and TRBJ2-7, with TRBD2 matching over 9 bases. CDR1 MNHEY and CDR2 SVGEGT come from the germline V gene. The CDR3 runs 14 residues. J gave up 5 bases and V 4 bases, and 6 bases lay outside the gene matches. CDR3 amino acids: CASSLAVAGDEQYF. The CDR3 DNA follows: TGTGCCAGCAGTTTGGCGGTAGCGGGAGACGAGCAGTACTTC.

The chain has TRBV20-1 and TRBJ2-3; D uncertain. Trimming left V 2 bases short and J 0 bases short, with 12 bases between. Germline V gene lookup returns CDR1 DFQATT and CDR2 SNEGSKA (reference sequence). CDR3 size: 15 residues. The CDR3: CSARRLRSSTDTQYF. The CDR3 DNA follows: TGCAGTGCTAGACGGCTCCGGAGTAGCACAGATACGCAGTATTTT.

A few counts support this clonotype. This sequence joins TRBV11-3 and TRBJ2-3; 8 bases are a match to TRBD1. Trimming at V came to 3 bases and at J to 1 base, leaving 6 bases not matched to a gene. Germline V gene lookup returns CDR1 SGHNT and CDR2 YENEEA. The CDR3 length is 16 residues. The DNA of the CDR3 is TGTGCCAGCAGCTTGGAGGACAGGGACCGCACAGATACGCAGTATTTT. Its protein product is CASSLEDRDRTDTQYF. The full variable domain, rest sourced from reference TRBV11-3 and TRBJ2-3, is EAGVVQSPRYKIIEKKQPVAFWCNPISGHNTLYWYLQNLGQGPELLIRYENEEAVDDSQLPKDRFSAERLKGVDSTLKIQPAELGDSAVYLCASSLEDRDRTDTQYFGPGTRLTVL.

V and J are TRBV12-3 or TRBV12-4 and TRBJ2-7, with D uncertain. The CDR3 extends over 12 amino acids. The germline V and J ends were trimmed by 1 base and 5 bases, with 6 bases remaining between them. The CDR3 is CASSLGWDEQYF. The CDR3 coding sequence is TGTGCCAGCAGTTTAGGGTGGGACGAGCAGTACTTC.

The chain recombines TRBV20-1 with TRBJ1-6, with D unresolved. In germline, CDR1 is DFQATT, CDR2 SNEGSKA (reference sequence). CDR3 length: 13 residues. The ends were cut back, 2 bases at V and 1 base at J, with 3 bases in the middle. The CDR3 region has the DNA TGCAGTGCTAGACTTTCCTATAATTCACCCCTCCACTTT. This sequence encodes CSARLSYNSPLHF.

Only a few counts were recorded for this clonotype. The chain couples TRBV9 to TRBJ2-7; D might be TRBD1 (6 bases). CDR3 length: 15 residues. CDR1 SGDLS and CDR2 YYNGEE come from the germline V gene. V dropped 2 bases and J dropped 4 bases, with 16 bases sitting between them. The CDR3 region has the DNA TGTGCCAGCAGCGTTGGGGACAAGGGGCTGTACGAGCAGTACTTC. Its translation is CASSVGDKGLYEQYF. Complete variable domain (other parts from reference TRBV9 and TRBJ2-7): DSGVTQTPKHLITATGQRVTLRCSPRSGDLSVYWYQQSLDQGLQFLIQYYNGEERAKGNILERFSAQQFPDLHSELNLSSLELGDSALYFCASSVGDKGLYEQYFGPGTRLTVT.

The rearrangement joins TRBV6-2 or TRBV6-3 to TRBJ2-3; D assignment may be TRBD1 or TRBD2 (5 bases each). The CDR3 has 15 residues. V gave up 7 bases and J gave up 2 bases, with 16 bases separating them. Germline V gives CDR1 MNHEY, CDR2 SVGEGT. CDR3 in amino acids: CASNPLGVLTDTQYF. The CDR3 DNA follows: TGTGCCAGCAATCCCCTGGGGGTTCTCACAGATACGCAGTATTTT.

The CDR3 nucleotides read TGTGCCAGCAGCGGACAGGGGCCTTCCAATGAGCAGTTCTTC. Translated: CASSGQGPSNEQFF. This chain uses TRBV7-9 with TRBJ2-1, with 9 bases fitting TRBD1. The V gene's germline CDR1 is SEHNR and CDR2 FQNEAQ (reference sequence). The CDR3 spans 14 residues. Trimming took 5 bases from V and 6 from J; bases not matched to a gene: 5.

The CDR3 region has the DNA TGTGCCTGGAGTGTGTTTAGCGGTCGGAAGGAGCAGTACTTC. It yields the protein CAWSVFSGRKEQYF. The chain combines TRBV30 with TRBJ2-7, with D tentatively TRBD2 (6 bases). Trimming left V 0 bases short and J 7 bases short, with 16 bases between. The CDR3 contains 14 residues. Germline lookup yields CDR1 GTSNPN and CDR2 SVGIG (reference sequence).

This chain links TRBV5-4 with TRBJ2-7, with D hard to call. CDR3 length: 13 amino acids. Germline CDR1 reads SGHNT; CDR2 reads YYREEE (reference sequence). V gave up 10 bases and J gave up 2 bases, with 16 bases separating them. The CDR3 DNA reads TGTGCCTGCTCCGAGCCGACCGCCTACGAGCAGTACTTC. It is translated as CACSEPTAYEQYF.

This clonotype was seen more than once but under ten times. The rearrangement joins TRBV11-2 to TRBJ2-1; the D is unclear. The germline V gene has CDR1 SGHAT and CDR2 FQNNGV. The CDR3 has 18 residues. Between the trimmed V and J ends, which lost 2 bases and 1 base, there was a span of 18 bases. DNA of the CDR3: TGTGCCAGCAGCTTAACCCCGAACCTAGGAAATTCCTACAATGAGCAGTTCTTC. Protein: CASSLTPNLGNSYNEQFF.

This clonotype has a handful of counts. This chain joins TRBV7-2 and TRBJ2-5; 11 bases map to TRBD2. Looked up from germline, CDR1 is SGHTA and CDR2 is FQGNSA. The length of the CDR3 is 16 residues. V was pared by 3 bases and J by 2 bases, with 5 bases of the junction left unmatched. The CDR3 region is CASSFTSGRRQETQYF. CDR3 coding DNA: TGTGCCAGCAGCTTTACTAGCGGGAGAAGACAAGAGACCCAGTACTTC.

The chain recombines TRBV2 with TRBJ2-2, with D perhaps given as TRBD1 or TRBD2 (5 bases each). The CDR3 contains 17 residues. V was shortened by 7 bases and J by 5 bases, with 23 bases between the two germline ends. Germline V gives CDR1 SNHLY, CDR2 FYNNEI. CDR3 protein: CASTPGRSTTRTGELFF. CDR3 sequence (DNA): TGTGCCAGCACCCCGGGACGGAGCACGACCCGGACCGGGGAGCTGTTTTTT.

Only a few counts were recorded for this clonotype. This chain uses TRBV7-9 with TRBJ2-1; D unclear. The CDR3 length is 14 residues. V was cut by 1 base and J by 3 bases, with 7 bases left in between. Germline V lookup: CDR1 SEHNR, CDR2 FQNEAQ (reference sequence). The CDR3 nucleotides are TGTGCCAGCAGCTTAGGGAGCGACTACAATGAGCAGTTCTTC. Amino acid sequence: CASSLGSDYNEQFF.

There are a few counts of this clonotype. The genes are TRBV20-1 and TRBJ1-5, with D unresolved. Germline V CDR1 and CDR2: DFQATT, SNEGSKA (reference sequence). CDR3 length: 13 amino acids. Trimming took 3 bases from V and 1 from J, leaving 7 bases between them. This CDR3 is CSASVDSNQPQHF. CDR3 DNA: TGCAGTGCTAGTGTGGACAGCAATCAGCCCCAGCATTTT.

The gene calls are TRBV5-1 and TRBJ2-3, with D perhaps given as TRBD1 or TRBD2 (7 bases each). Germline-derived CDR1 and CDR2 are SGHRS and YFSETQ. There are 17 residues in the CDR3. V lost 4 bases and J lost 2, with 20 bases in between. CDR3 protein: CASSPNRGGGLTDTQYF. CDR3 DNA: TGCGCCAGCAGCCCGAACAGGGGAGGGGGGCTCACAGATACGCAGTATTTT. Looking up the rest from reference TRBV5-1 and TRBJ2-3 gives the full variable domain: KAGVTQTPRYLIKTRGQQVTLSCSPISGHRSVSWYQQTPGQGLQFLFEYFSETQRNKGNFPGRFSGRQFSNSRSEMNVSTLELGDSALYLCASSPNRGGGLTDTQYFGPGTRLTVL.

This clonotype is a singleton in its sample. Likely a read error: the CDR3 ends without its conserved phenylalanine or tryptophan. The DNA is left out, because the CDR3 cannot be placed on it with certainty; the CDR3 is given as TCRdb lists it. The V call is TRBV23-1, the J call TRBJ2-3; TRBD1, the table's D call, lacks a check against the DNA. TRBV23-1 is an ORF, and what it does is uncertain. The CDR3 spans 13 residues, counting both ends. The CDR3 loop reads CASSQFFRGKGGL.

The gene calls are TRBV20-1 and TRBJ1-1, with D possibly being TRBD1 (6 bases). The germline V and J ends were trimmed by 6 bases and 0 bases, with 17 bases remaining between them. CDR1 and CDR2 (germline): DFQATT, SNEGSKA (reference sequence). CDR3 length: 15 residues. DNA of the CDR3: TGCAGTGCCATCCGAGGGGGGACACTGAACACTGAAGCTTTCTTT. Residues: CSAIRGGTLNTEAFF.

V gene TRBV7-2 combines with J gene TRBJ2-1; a possible D gene is TRBD2 (6 bases). Germline loops: CDR1 SGHTA, CDR2 FQGNSA. Trimming stripped 6 bases from V and 2 bases from J, with 14 bases between. This CDR3 is built from 15 residues. This chain's CDR3 is CASRPTSLPYNEQFF. The CDR3 coding sequence is TGTGCCAGCAGACCTACTAGCCTACCCTACAATGAGCAGTTCTTC.

This clonotype was counted only a few times. CDR3 in DNA: TGTGCCAGCAGCCGAGGTACCGGGACAGGGTTTGGCGGCTACACCTTC. Its protein is CASSRGTGTGFGGYTF. This chain joins TRBV7-9 and TRBJ1-2, with 9 positions matching TRBD1. Germline trimming cut 5 bases from V and 8 bases from J; bases unmatched to any gene: 15. Germline V CDR1 and CDR2: SEHNR, FQNEAQ (reference sequence). CDR3 length: 16 residues.

This sequence joins TRBV29-1 and TRBJ2-3; 8 bases agree with TRBD2. This CDR3 contains 11 residues. V dropped 4 bases and J dropped 6; count of bases not matched to a gene: 0. Looked up from germline, CDR1 is SQVTM and CDR2 is ANQGSEA. CDR3 protein: CSVAGGDTQYF. DNA of the CDR3: TGCAGCGTTGCGGGGGGGGATACGCAGTATTTT.

This clonotype was recorded a few times. For the CDR3, the DNA is TGTGCCACCACTGAGGGTATGGACACTGAAGCTTTCTTT. Its protein is CATTEGMDTEAFF. The V and J genes are TRBV15 and TRBJ1-1, with no clear D. Germline V CDR1 and CDR2: LNHNV, YYDKDF (reference sequence). V was trimmed by 7 bases and J by 3 bases, leaving 12 bases between them. The CDR3 contains 13 residues.

This clonotype was detected ten times or more. The rearrangement uses TRBV12-3 or TRBV12-4 and TRBJ2-1; tentative D call: TRBD2 (6 bases). V gave up 6 bases and J gave up 2 bases, with 14 bases separating them. The CDR3 is 15 amino acids. CDR3 bases: TGTGCCAGCAGCACAAAGCGGGCGACCTACAATGAGCAGTTCTTC. Amino acids: CASSTKRATYNEQFF.

This clonotype was picked up a small number of times. The genes are TRBV7-9 and TRBJ2-1; 8 bases agree with TRBD2. CDR1 is SEHNR, CDR2 FQNEAQ, per germline (reference sequence). CDR3 length equals 17 residues. V dropped 4 bases and J dropped 3; count of bases not matched to a gene: 11. Written as DNA, the CDR3 is TGTGCCAGCAGCTCCACCATGGCGGGAGGTATCTACAATGAGCAGTTCTTC. This gives the protein CASSSTMAGGIYNEQFF. Full variable domain (outside the CDR3, taken from reference TRBV7-9 and TRBJ2-1): DTGVSQNPRHKITKRGQNVTFRCDPISEHNRLYWYRQTLGQGPEFLTYFQNEAQLEKSRLLSDRFSAERPKGSFSTLEIQRTEQGDSAMYLCASSSTMAGGIYNEQFFGPGTRLTVL.

This clonotype was recorded a few times. This chain connects TRBV6-5 to TRBJ2-1, with 7 bases fitting TRBD1. The junction had 5 bases not matched to a gene; V was cut back by 2 bases and J by 7 bases. Germline CDR1 MNHEY, CDR2 SVGAGI. The CDR3 runs to 14 residues. The CDR3 loop is CASSYGQGVNEQFF. DNA for the CDR3: TGTGCCAGCAGTTACGGGCAGGGGGTTAATGAGCAGTTCTTC.

This clonotype was observed a few times. CDR3 protein: CASRPSGANTGELFF. The DNA for the CDR3 is TGCGCCAGCAGACCCTCAGGGGCGAACACCGGGGAGCTGTTTTTT. The gene calls are TRBV5-1 and TRBJ2-2; D is perhaps TRBD1 (6 bases). The CDR3 extends over 15 amino acids. V was pared by 5 bases and J by 0 bases, with 11 bases between. Germline-derived CDR1 and CDR2 are SGHRS and YFSETQ.

The CDR3 DNA is TGTGCCAGCAGCCCGGAGGGATGGGAGCAGTACTTC. This translates into CASSPEGWEQYF. The chain joins TRBV7-9 to TRBJ2-7; a possible D gene is TRBD2 (6 bases). Germline CDR1 is SEHNR and CDR2 is FQNEAQ (reference sequence). This CDR3 contains 12 residues. Trimming pared 5 bases from V and 7 bases from J, leaving 12 bases between.